The clone carrying this T cell receptor beta chain was found a few times. Its specificity is not known. The sample belongs to a study of T cell repertoires in cytomegalovirus infection. TCRdb re-derived calls from the reads in MiXCR, one entry per CDR3 protein. The sample holds about 83,000 distinct CDR3 sequences, approximately 32% seen once. The trim removed 6 bases at V and 3 bases at J, leaving 8 bases unmatched. Germline assignment: CDR1 LNHDA and CDR2 SQIVND (reference sequence). The CDR3 extends over 16 amino acids. Specimen: CD8+ T cells from cultured PBMCs, collected from culture after CMV antigen stimulation. This clonotype originated in a human donor in good health (CMV status not recorded). Some clones in this sample may be carry-over from other donors' samples. The genes are TRBV19 and TRBJ2-2, with TRBD2 identical over 9 bases. The CDR3 protein is CASSNSGGDYTGELFF. CDR3 nucleotides: TGTGCCAGTAGCAATAGCGGGGGAGATTACACCGGGGAGCTGTTTTTT.